This T cell receptor (beta chain) was profiled in a study of breast tumors, draining lymph nodes, adjacent tissues. In TCRdb, the multiplex PCR reads were re-called with MiXCR into one record per CDR3 protein. Of around 230,000 distinct CDR3 sequences in the sample, less than 40% are singletons; the top ten hold approximately 4%. Breast cancer patients provided tissue from their axillary draining lymph nodes. With 5 bases removed from V and 10 bases from J, the gap between germline ends came to 12 bases. The CDR3 covers 13 residues. Germline assignment: CDR1 SGHTA and CDR2 FQGNSA. This TCR was sampled from a female donor with breast cancer. Some clones in this sample may be carry-over from other donors' samples. The sequencing sample was made of axillary lymph node tissue. The chain couples TRBV7-2 to TRBJ1-6, with D unclear. CDR3: CASSRTWTSPLHF. For the CDR3, the DNA is TGTGCCAGCAGCCGGACCTGGACGTCACCCCTCCACTTT.